Reported below is one TCR beta chain. The antigen is undetermined. The data derive from a study of response to subunit inactivated influenza vaccine. Study-level results: Every seasonal influenza vaccination brings in few new T cells, the authors suggested.

MiXCR was run by TCRdb on the RT-PCR reads, yielding one entry per CDR3 protein. Here the sample spans 500,000 to 550,000 distinct CDR3 sequences, more than 7% being singletons. This CDR3 region has 14 residues. The germline V and J ends were trimmed by 5 bases and 2 bases, with 12 bases remaining between them. Germline CDR1 and CDR2: SGHAT and FQNNGV. The TCR comes from a man aged 45-69 years who received an inactivated influenza vaccine. The sample here was PBMCs from blood, taken less than 30 months after vaccination. The chain uses TRBV11-2 and TRBJ2-5, with D possibly matching TRBD1 (6 bases). CDR3 sequence (DNA): TGTGCCAGCAGCCCCTCCGGGACACAAGAGACCCAGTACTTC. This encodes CASSPSGTQETQYF.